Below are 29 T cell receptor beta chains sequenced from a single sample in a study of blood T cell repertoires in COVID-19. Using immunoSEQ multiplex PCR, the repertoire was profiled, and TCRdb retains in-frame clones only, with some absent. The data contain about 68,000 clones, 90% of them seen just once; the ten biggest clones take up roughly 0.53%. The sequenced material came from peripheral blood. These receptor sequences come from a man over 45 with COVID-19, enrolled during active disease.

CDR3 sequence reads: CASSESGTRGETQYF. In DNA form, the CDR3 reads TGTGCCAGCAGTGAGTCCGGGACTAGAGGAGAGACCCAGTACTTC. The gene calls are TRBV2 and TRBJ2-5; the match to TRBD2 covers 8 bases. CDR3 length equals 15 residues. Trimming took 3 bases from V and 4 from J; bases not matched to a gene: 7. Per germline, CDR1 SNHLY and CDR2 FYNNEI.

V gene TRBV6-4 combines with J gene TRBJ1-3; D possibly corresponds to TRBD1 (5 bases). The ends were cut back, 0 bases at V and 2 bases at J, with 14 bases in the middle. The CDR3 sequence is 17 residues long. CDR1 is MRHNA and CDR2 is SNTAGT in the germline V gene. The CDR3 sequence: CASSDSMWGRAGNTIYF. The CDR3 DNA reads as TGTGCCAGCAGTGACTCGATGTGGGGCAGGGCTGGAAACACCATATATTTT.

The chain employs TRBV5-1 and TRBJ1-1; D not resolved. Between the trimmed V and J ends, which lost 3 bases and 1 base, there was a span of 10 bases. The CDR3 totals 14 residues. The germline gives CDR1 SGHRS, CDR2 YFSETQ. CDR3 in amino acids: CASSWAVENTEAFF. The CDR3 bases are TGCGCCAGCAGCTGGGCTGTGGAGAACACTGAAGCTTTCTTT.

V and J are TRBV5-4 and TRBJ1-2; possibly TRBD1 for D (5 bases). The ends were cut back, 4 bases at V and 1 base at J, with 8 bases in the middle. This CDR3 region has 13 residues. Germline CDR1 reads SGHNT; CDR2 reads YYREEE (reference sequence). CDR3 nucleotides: TGTGCCAGCAGCACCAGGGTTAACTATGGCTACACCTTC. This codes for CASSTRVNYGYTF.

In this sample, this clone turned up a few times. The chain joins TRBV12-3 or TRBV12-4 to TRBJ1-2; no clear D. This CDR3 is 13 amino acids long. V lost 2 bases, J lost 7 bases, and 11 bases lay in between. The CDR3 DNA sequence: TGTGCCAGCAGTTTATACTCGGCGGGTGGCTACACCTTC. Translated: CASSLYSAGGYTF.

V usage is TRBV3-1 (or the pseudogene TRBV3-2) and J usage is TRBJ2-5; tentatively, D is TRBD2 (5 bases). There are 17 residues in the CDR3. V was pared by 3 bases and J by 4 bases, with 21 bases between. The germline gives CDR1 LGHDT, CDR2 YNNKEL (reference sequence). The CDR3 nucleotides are TGTGCCAGCAGCCAGGCTGACGCGCGAGGGAAGGGAGAGACCCAGTACTTC. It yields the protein CASSQADARGKGETQYF.

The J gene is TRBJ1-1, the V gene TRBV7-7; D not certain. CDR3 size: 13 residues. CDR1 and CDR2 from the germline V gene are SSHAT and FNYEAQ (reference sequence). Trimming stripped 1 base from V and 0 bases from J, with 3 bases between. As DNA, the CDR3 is TGTGCCAGCAGCTTAGACATGAACACTGAAGCTTTCTTT. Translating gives CASSLDMNTEAFF.

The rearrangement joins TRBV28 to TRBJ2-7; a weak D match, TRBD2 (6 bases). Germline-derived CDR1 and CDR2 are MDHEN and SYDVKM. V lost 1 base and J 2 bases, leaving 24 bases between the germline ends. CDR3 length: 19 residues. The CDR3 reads CASSLLVSRGKGIAYEQYF. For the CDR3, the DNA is TGTGCCAGCAGTTTATTAGTCTCGCGCGGGAAGGGAATAGCCTACGAGCAGTACTTC.

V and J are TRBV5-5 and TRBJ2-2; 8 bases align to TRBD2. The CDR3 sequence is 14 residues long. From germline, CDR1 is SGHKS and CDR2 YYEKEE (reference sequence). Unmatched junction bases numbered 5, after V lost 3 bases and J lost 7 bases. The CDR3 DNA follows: TGTGCCAGCAGCTCGGGACTAGTTGACGGGGAGCTGTTTTTT. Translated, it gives CASSSGLVDGELFF. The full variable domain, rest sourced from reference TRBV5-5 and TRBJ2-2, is DAGVTQSPTHLIKTRGQQVTLRCSPISGHKSVSWYQQVLGQGPQFIFQYYEKEERGRGNFPDRFSARQFPNYSSELNVNALLLGDSALYLCASSSGLVDGELFFGEGSRLTVL.

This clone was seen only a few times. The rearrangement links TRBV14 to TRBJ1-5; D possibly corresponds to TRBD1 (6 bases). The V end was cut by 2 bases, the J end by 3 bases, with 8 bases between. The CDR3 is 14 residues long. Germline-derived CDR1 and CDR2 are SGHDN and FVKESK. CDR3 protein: CASSQTGSNQPQHF. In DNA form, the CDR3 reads TGTGCCAGCAGCCAAACAGGGTCCAATCAGCCCCAGCATTTT.

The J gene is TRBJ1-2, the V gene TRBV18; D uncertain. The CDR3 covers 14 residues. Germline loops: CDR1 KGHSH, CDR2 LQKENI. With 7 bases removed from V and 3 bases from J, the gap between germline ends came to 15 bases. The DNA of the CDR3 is TGTGCCAGCTTCCAACGGGGAGAGGACTATGGCTACACCTTC. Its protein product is CASFQRGEDYGYTF.

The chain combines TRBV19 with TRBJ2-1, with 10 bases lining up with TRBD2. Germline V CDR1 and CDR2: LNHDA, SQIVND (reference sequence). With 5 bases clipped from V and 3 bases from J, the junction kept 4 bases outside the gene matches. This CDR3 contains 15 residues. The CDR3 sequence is CASSVTSGVYNEQFF. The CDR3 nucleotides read TGTGCCAGTAGTGTTACTAGCGGGGTCTACAATGAGCAGTTCTTC.

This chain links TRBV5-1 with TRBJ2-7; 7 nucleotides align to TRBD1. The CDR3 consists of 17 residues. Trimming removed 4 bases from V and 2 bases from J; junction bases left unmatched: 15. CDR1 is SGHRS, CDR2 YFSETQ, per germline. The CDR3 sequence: CASSPRGQAGRAYEQYF. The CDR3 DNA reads TGCGCCAGCAGCCCACGCGGACAGGCCGGTAGGGCCTACGAGCAGTACTTC.

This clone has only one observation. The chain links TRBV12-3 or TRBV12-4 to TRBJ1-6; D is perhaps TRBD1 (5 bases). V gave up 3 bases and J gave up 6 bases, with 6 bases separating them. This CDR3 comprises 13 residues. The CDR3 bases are TGTGCCAGCAGTTTCAGGGTTAATTCACCCCTCCACTTT. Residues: CASSFRVNSPLHF.

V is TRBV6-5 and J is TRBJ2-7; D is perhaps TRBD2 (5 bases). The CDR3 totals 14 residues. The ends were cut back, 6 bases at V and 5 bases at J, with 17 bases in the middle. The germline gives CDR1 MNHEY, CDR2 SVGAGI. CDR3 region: CASSLELGVDEQYF. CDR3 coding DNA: TGTGCCAGCAGCCTCGAGCTCGGGGTTGACGAGCAGTACTTC.

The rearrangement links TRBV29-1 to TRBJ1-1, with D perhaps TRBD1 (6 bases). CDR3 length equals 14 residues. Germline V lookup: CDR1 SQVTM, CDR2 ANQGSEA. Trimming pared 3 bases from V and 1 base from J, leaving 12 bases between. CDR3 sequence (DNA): TGCAGCGTTGACAGGGGTACGGCGAACACTGAAGCTTTCTTT. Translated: CSVDRGTANTEAFF.

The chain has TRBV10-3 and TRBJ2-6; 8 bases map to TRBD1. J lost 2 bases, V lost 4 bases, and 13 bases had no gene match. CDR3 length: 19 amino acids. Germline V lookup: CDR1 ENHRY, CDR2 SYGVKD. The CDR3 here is CAISGSPGQGRTGANVLTF. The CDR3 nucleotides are TGTGCCATCAGTGGCTCACCTGGACAGGGAAGGACTGGGGCCAACGTCCTGACTTTC.

The CDR3 DNA reads as TGTGCCAGCAGATCCAGGACTAGCGGCCAGTATGCGTTCTTC. Protein product: CASRSRTSGQYAFF. V gene TRBV6-6 combines with J gene TRBJ2-1; 10 bases fit TRBD2. CDR1 MNHNY and CDR2 SVGAGI come from the germline V gene (reference sequence). The J segment lost 15 bases and the V segment lost 6 bases, leaving 14 bases of the junction unmatched. The CDR3 runs to 14 residues.

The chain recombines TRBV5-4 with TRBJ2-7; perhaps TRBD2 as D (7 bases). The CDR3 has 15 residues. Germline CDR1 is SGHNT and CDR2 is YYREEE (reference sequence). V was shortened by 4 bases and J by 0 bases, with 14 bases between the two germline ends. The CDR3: CASSRGAGVSYEQYF. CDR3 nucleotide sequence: TGTGCCAGCAGCCGGGGGGCGGGAGTCTCCTACGAGCAGTACTTC.

The CDR3: CASRLEGATEAFF. CDR3 sequence (DNA): TGTGCCAGCAGGTTGGAAGGGGCCACTGAAGCTTTCTTT. The V gene is TRBV2, the J gene TRBJ1-1, with TRBD1 as a possible D gene (5 bases). Germline V gene sequence: CDR1 SNHLY, CDR2 FYNNEI. The V end was cut by 6 bases, the J end by 4 bases, with 12 bases between. The CDR3 extends over 13 amino acids.

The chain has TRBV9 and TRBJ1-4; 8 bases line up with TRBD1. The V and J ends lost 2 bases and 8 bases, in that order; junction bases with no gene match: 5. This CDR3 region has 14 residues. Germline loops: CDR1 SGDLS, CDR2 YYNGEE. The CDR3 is CASSVAGGREKLFF. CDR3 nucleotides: TGTGCCAGCAGCGTGGCAGGGGGCCGAGAAAAACTGTTTTTT.

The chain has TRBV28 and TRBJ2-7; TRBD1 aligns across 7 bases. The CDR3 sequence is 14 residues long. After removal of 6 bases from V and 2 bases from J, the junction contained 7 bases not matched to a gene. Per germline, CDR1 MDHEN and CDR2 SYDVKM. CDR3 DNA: TGTGCCAGCAGCGTTCCGGGACAGACCTACGAGCAGTACTTC. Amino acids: CASSVPGQTYEQYF.

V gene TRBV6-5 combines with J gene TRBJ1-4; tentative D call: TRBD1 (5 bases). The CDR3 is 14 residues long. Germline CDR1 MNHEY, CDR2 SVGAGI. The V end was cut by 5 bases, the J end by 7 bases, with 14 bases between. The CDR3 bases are TGTGCCAGCAGTCCCGGACATACGGTTGAAAAACTGTTTTTT. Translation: CASSPGHTVEKLFF.

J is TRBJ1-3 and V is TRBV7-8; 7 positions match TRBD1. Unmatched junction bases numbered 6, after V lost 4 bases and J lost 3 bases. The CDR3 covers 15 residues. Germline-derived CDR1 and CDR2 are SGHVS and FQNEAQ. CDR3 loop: CASSSQGFGGNTIYF. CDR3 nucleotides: TGTGCCAGCAGCTCACAGGGGTTCGGTGGAAACACCATATATTTT.

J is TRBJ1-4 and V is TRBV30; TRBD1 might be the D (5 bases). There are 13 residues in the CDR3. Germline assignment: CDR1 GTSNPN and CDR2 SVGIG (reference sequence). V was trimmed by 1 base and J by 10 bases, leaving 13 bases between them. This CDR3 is CAWSGGGGLKLFF. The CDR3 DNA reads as TGTGCCTGGAGTGGGGGGGGAGGACTAAAACTGTTTTTT.

CDR3 residues: CASSLTLGEVGEQYF. In DNA, the CDR3 is TGTGCCAGCAGCCTGACCCTTGGGGAGGTAGGCGAGCAGTACTTC. The chain is built from TRBV7-8 and TRBJ2-7, with D possibly TRBD2 on 6 matching bases. Per the germline V gene, CDR1 is SGHVS and CDR2 is FQNEAQ. CDR3 size: 15 residues. Trimming removed 5 bases from V and 6 bases from J, with 20 bases in between.

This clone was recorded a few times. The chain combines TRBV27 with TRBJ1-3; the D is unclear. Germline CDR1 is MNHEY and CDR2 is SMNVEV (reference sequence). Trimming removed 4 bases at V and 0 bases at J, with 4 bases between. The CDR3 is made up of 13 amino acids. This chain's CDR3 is CASSSRSGNTIYF. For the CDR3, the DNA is TGTGCCAGCAGTTCGCGCTCTGGAAACACCATATATTTT.

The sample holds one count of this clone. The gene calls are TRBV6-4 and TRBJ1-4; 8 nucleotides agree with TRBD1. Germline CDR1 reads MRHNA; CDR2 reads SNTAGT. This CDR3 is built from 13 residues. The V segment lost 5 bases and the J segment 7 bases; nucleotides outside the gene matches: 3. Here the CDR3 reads CASSTGGSEKLFF. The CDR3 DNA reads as TGTGCCAGCAGTACAGGGGGGAGTGAAAAACTGTTTTTT.

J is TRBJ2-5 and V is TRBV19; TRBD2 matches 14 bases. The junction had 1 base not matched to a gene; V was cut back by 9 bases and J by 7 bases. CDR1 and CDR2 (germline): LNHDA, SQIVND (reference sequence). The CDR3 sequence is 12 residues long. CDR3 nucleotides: TGTGCCAGCGGGACTAGCGGGGGGACCCAGTACTTC. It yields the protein CASGTSGGTQYF.